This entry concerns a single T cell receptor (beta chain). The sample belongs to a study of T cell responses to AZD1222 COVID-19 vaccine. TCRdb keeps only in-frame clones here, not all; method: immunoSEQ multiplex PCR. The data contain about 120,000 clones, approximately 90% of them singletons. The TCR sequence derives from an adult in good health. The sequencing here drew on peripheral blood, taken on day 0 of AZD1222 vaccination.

CDR3 protein: CASSDDLAVYGYTF. DNA for the CDR3: TGTGCCAGCAGTGACGATCTAGCTGTCTATGGCTACACCTTC. The J gene is TRBJ1-2, the V gene TRBV27; D not certain. The germline CDR1 and CDR2 sequences are MNHEY and SMNVEV (reference sequence). The CDR3 contains 14 residues. V lost 5 bases, J lost 4 bases, and 14 bases lay in between.